A single sample is the source of the 18 T cell receptor beta chains below, sequenced in a study of regulatory T cells in long-lasting Graves disease. Through Arm-PCR of CDR3 regions and iRepertoire HTBI primers, TCR beta libraries were built. TCRdb re-called the multiplex PCR reads with MiXCR, one entry per CDR3 protein. The repertoire holds roughly 530,000 distinct CDR3 sequences, with about 16% as singletons. The time point is: newly diagnosed GD, antithyroid drugs for less than 3 months. TCR sequences were obtained from RNA taken from PBMCs. Separately, the same data were catalogued under a study of T cells in Graves' hyperthyroidism and ophthalmopathy.

The sequencing here drew on peripheral blood mononuclear cells (PBMCs), taken at new diagnosis, from a patient treated with antithyroid drugs. The origin of the receptors is a woman aged 35-65 years with Graves disease.

The chain links TRBV7-2 to TRBJ1-1; D call uncertain. The germline gives CDR1 SGHTA, CDR2 FQGNSA. The CDR3 consists of 13 residues. Trimming shortened V by 2 bases and J by 4 bases, and 8 bases separated the two germline ends. DNA of the CDR3: TGTGCCAGCAGCTTATTTGTGAGCACTGAAGCTTTCTTT. The encoded protein is CASSLFVSTEAFF.

Many counts were recorded for this clonotype. V and J are TRBV6-1 and TRBJ1-1; 8 bases agree with TRBD1. The CDR3 is 13 amino acids. Germline V gene sequence: CDR1 MNHNS, CDR2 SASEGT. J was trimmed by 4 bases and V by 7 bases; bases with no gene match: 5. This CDR3 is CASTQTGGTEAFF. The CDR3 DNA follows: TGTGCCAGCACTCAAACAGGGGGCACTGAAGCTTTCTTT.

This clonotype was counted many times. The chain links TRBV2 to TRBJ1-5; D call uncertain. The CDR3 runs to 12 residues. Trimming left V 7 bases short and J 3 bases short, with 7 bases between. Per the germline V gene, CDR1 is SNHLY and CDR2 is FYNNEI. The CDR3 nucleotides are TGTGCCAGCACTGGTCTCAATCAGCCCCAGCATTTT. Its protein product is CASTGLNQPQHF.

With regard to this clonotype: With a much larger clone just one base away, this may be a read error. The chain has TRBV20-1 and TRBJ1-2; the match to TRBD1 covers 7 bases. Germline assignment: CDR1 DFQATT and CDR2 SNEGSKA (reference sequence). V lost 5 bases to trimming and J lost 5 bases; unmatched junction nucleotides: 5. The CDR3 consists of 12 residues. In DNA form, the CDR3 reads TGCAGTGCTCATGACAGGGATTATGGCTACACCTTC. Amino acids: CSAHDRDYGYTF.

V gene TRBV4-1 combines with J gene TRBJ1-5; D may be TRBD1 (5 bases). Germline lookup yields CDR1 MGHRA and CDR2 YSYEKL. This CDR3 has 15 residues. V lost 0 bases to trimming and J lost 5 bases, with 11 bases between them. CDR3 bases: TGCGCCAGCAGCCAAGACGGGCAGGGTGATCAGCCCCAGCATTTT. This sequence encodes CASSQDGQGDQPQHF.

The CDR3 region has the DNA TGTGCCAGCAGCGGCGGGACTAGCGGACCATTACCCCCCTCTCGGGAGCAGTACTTC. Translating it yields CASSGGTSGPLPPSREQYF. This chain links TRBV2 with TRBJ2-7, with 11 bases matching TRBD2. V trimming: 6 bases; J trimming: 7 bases; junction bases outside the gene matches: 23. This CDR3 comprises 19 residues. CDR1 and CDR2 from the germline V gene are SNHLY and FYNNEI.

This clonotype was picked up many times. Here the CDR3 reads CASGWVDRDFGYTF. The CDR3 DNA reads TGTGCCAGCGGATGGGTGGACAGGGATTTCGGCTACACCTTC. This chain joins TRBV6-1 and TRBJ1-2, with TRBD1 matching over 8 bases. CDR3 length: 14 amino acids. V lost 8 bases and J lost 8; bases outside the gene matches: 13. CDR1 is MNHNS and CDR2 is SASEGT in the germline V gene.

Note on this clonotype: Since a much larger clone is just one base distant, this may be a read error. CDR3 in DNA: TGTGCCAGCAGTGCAGGCCAGGGATTCGCTAACACTAAAGCTTTCTTT. This codes for CASSAGQGFANTKAFF. This chain connects TRBV12-3 or TRBV12-4 to TRBJ1-1; tentatively, D is TRBD1 (5 bases). CDR3 length equals 16 residues.

Only a few counts were recorded for this clonotype. The V and J genes are TRBV5-4 and TRBJ1-3, with D perhaps TRBD1 (5 bases). V gave up 4 bases and J gave up 0 bases, with 11 bases separating them. The germline gives CDR1 SGHNT, CDR2 YYREEE (reference sequence). CDR3 length equals 15 residues. The CDR3, as DNA: TGTGCCAGCAGCGAGAAGGGGAGCTCTGGAAACACCATATATTTT. It specifies CASSEKGSSGNTIYF.

This clonotype has only a few counts. The rearrangement links TRBV9 to TRBJ2-2, with TRBD2 identical over 10 bases. Germline V gives CDR1 SGDLS, CDR2 YYNGEE. After removal of 0 bases from V and 1 base from J, the junction contained 3 bases not matched to a gene. This CDR3 comprises 17 residues. CDR3 loop: CASSVDPSGRNTGELFF. In DNA, the CDR3 is TGTGCCAGCAGCGTAGATCCTAGCGGGAGGAACACCGGGGAGCTGTTTTTT.

This clonotype was recorded many times. V usage is TRBV4-1 and J usage is TRBJ2-7; D is tentatively TRBD1 or TRBD2 (6 bases each). The germline V and J ends were trimmed by 0 bases and 6 bases, with 18 bases remaining between them. The length of the CDR3 is 16 residues. In germline, CDR1 is MGHRA, CDR2 YSYEKL. The CDR3 DNA sequence: TGCGCCAGCAGCCAAGATCGTGTCGGGGGCAGAGGCGAGCAGTACTTC. Translating gives CASSQDRVGGRGEQYF.

V usage is TRBV7-9 and J usage is TRBJ1-1; D possibly corresponds to TRBD1 (5 bases). Trimming removed 1 base from V and 0 bases from J, with 18 bases in between. Per germline, CDR1 SEHNR and CDR2 FQNEAQ (reference sequence). The CDR3 runs to 18 residues. CDR3: CASSLVPRGRRMNTEAFF. The CDR3 nucleotides read TGTGCCAGCAGCTTAGTCCCTCGGGGCCGGAGGATGAACACTGAAGCTTTCTTT. The full variable domain, rest sourced from reference TRBV7-9 and TRBJ1-1, is DTGVSQNPRHKITKRGQNVTFRCDPISEHNRLYWYRQTLGQGPEFLTYFQNEAQLEKSRLLSDRFSAERPKGSFSTLEIQRTEQGDSAMYLCASSLVPRGRRMNTEAFFGQGTRLTVV.

Ten or more counts support this clonotype. The V gene is TRBV10-3, the J gene TRBJ2-1; a weak D match, TRBD1 (6 bases). Germline CDR1 is ENHRY and CDR2 is SYGVKD. Trimming shortened V by 6 bases and J by 8 bases, and 20 bases separated the two germline ends. The CDR3 length is 15 residues. The CDR3 DNA sequence: TGTGCCATCAGACCGGATGGGGGCAATCTCCATGAGCAGTTCTTC. This translates into CAIRPDGGNLHEQFF.

This clonotype has a count of ten or more. This sequence joins TRBV29-1 and TRBJ1-1, with a weak D call TRBD1 (5 bases). Germline CDR1 and CDR2: SQVTM and ANQGSEA. This CDR3 spans 14 amino acids. V was cut by 7 bases and J by 0 bases, with 15 bases left in between. The CDR3 spells CSAVWGNMNTEAFF. The CDR3 nucleotides are TGCAGCGCCGTATGGGGGAACATGAACACTGAAGCTTTCTTT.

This clonotype was observed at least ten times. This CDR3 reads CASSLYKGVPNTEAFF. The CDR3 nucleotides are TGTGCCAGCAGCTTATACAAAGGGGTCCCGAACACTGAAGCTTTCTTT. The gene calls are TRBV7-9 and TRBJ1-1; tentative D call: TRBD1 (5 bases). Trimming left V 2 bases short and J 1 base short, with 14 bases between. The CDR3 is made up of 16 amino acids. In germline, CDR1 is SEHNR, CDR2 FQNEAQ (reference sequence).

The table lists this clonotype with many counts. V is TRBV6-1 and J is TRBJ1-1; D not certain. CDR3 length equals 14 residues. The ends were cut back, 7 bases at V and 0 bases at J, with 12 bases in the middle. The V gene's germline CDR1 is MNHNS and CDR2 SASEGT. This CDR3 reads CASTSEGMNTEAFF. The CDR3, as DNA: TGTGCCAGCACCTCAGAGGGAATGAACACTGAAGCTTTCTTT.

This chain links TRBV10-2 with TRBJ1-1, with TRBD1 matching 8 bases. Germline-derived CDR1 and CDR2 are WSHSY and SAAADI. V was pared by 6 bases and J by 3 bases, with 6 bases of the junction left unmatched. The CDR3 sequence is 14 residues long. CDR3 coding DNA: TGCGCCAGCAGCTACCAGGGGGCGCACACTGAAGCTTTCTTT. Protein: CASSYQGAHTEAFF.

The rearrangement links TRBV7-2 to TRBJ2-4, with 8 bases fitting TRBD1. V dropped 5 bases and J dropped 8; count of bases not matched to a gene: 11. Germline V CDR1 and CDR2: SGHTA, FQGNSA. The CDR3 has 15 amino acids. The CDR3 nucleotides are TGTGCCAGCAGCCTACCGGGGCAGGGGGCGGACATTCAGTACTTC. Its protein is CASSLPGQGADIQYF.